This TCR beta chain was recorded in a study of PD-1 blockade in classical Hodgkin lymphoma. All the patients suffered relapse after autologous stem cell transplantation, and brentuximab vedotin exposure differed. CDR1 and CDR2 (germline): MGHRA, YSYEKL. This CDR3 contains 14 residues. Here immunoSEQ multiplex PCR was the method, and the copy in TCRdb shows in-frame clones only, minus some. The table records about 40,000 clones, 75% to 90% of them present only once. The receptor's source is a human donor with classical Hodgkin lymphoma. The input for sequencing was peripheral blood mononuclear cells (PBMCs), taken at baseline. The chain couples TRBV4-1 to TRBJ2-5; the D is unclear. The J call is uncertain, as TRBJ2-7 better fits the DNA end. This CDR3 is CASSLKGGNYEQYF. In DNA form, the CDR3 reads TGCGCCAGCAGCCTAAAGGGTGGGAACTACGAGCAGTACTTC.